Below are 25 T cell receptor beta chains sequenced from a single sample in a study of cytomegalovirus exposure and HLA in healthy donors. Primers: 60 Vbeta forward and 13 Jbeta reverse. Sequencing used immunoSEQ multiplex PCR; TCRdb keeps in-frame clones, though not all of them. Of about 160,000 clones in the sample, around 88% were seen once. Input material: PBMCs. Receptors were obtained from a woman aged 30 to 39 in good health and CMV-seronegative.

The chain links TRBV18 to TRBJ1-2; TRBD1 matches 10 bases. V shed 3 bases and J 0 bases; nucleotides not matched to a gene: 4. Germline-derived CDR1 and CDR2 are KGHSH and LQKENI. The length of the CDR3 is 16 residues. As DNA, the CDR3 is TGTGCCAGCTCACCGACAGGGGGCCAAGCTAACTATGGCTACACCTTC. It codes for CASSPTGGQANYGYTF.

The sample holds a few counts of this clone. This sample includes further DNA sequences coding for the same CDR3. CDR3 residues: CASSTDAALNEKLFF. DNA for the CDR3: TGTGCCAGTAGTACCGACGCGGCCTTGAATGAAAAACTGTTTTTT. The chain employs TRBV19 and TRBJ1-4; D unresolved. The germline V gene has CDR1 LNHDA and CDR2 SQIVND (reference sequence). Trimming stripped 4 bases from V and 5 bases from J, with 14 bases between. This CDR3 region has 15 residues.

This chain joins TRBV19 and TRBJ1-4; a possible D gene is TRBD1 (5 bases). The CDR3 consists of 18 residues. The germline V gene has CDR1 LNHDA and CDR2 SQIVND (reference sequence). Trimming cost V 7 bases and J 2 bases, with 23 bases left between them. DNA of the CDR3: TGTGCCAGTATCCAACCCAGGGTATTCGGTCCGACTAATGAAAAACTGTTTTTT. This sequence encodes CASIQPRVFGPTNEKLFF.

The count of this clone is one. The chain couples TRBV5-1 to TRBJ2-7, with 9 bases matching TRBD1. V lost 0 bases and J lost 6; bases outside the gene matches: 7. The CDR3 contains 15 residues. CDR1 and CDR2 (germline): SGHRS, YFSETQ. In DNA, the CDR3 is TGCGCCAGCAGCTTGGTACAGGGGGCGCGGAGCGAGCAGTACTTC. It codes for CASSLVQGARSEQYF.

The V and J genes are TRBV27 and TRBJ1-5; D gene unclear. In germline, CDR1 is MNHEY, CDR2 SMNVEV (reference sequence). V lost 2 bases to trimming and J lost 3 bases, with 11 bases between them. The CDR3 loop spans 15 amino acids. The CDR3 sequence: CASSLGAVPNQPQHF. For the CDR3, the DNA is TGTGCCAGCAGTTTAGGTGCGGTCCCCAATCAGCCCCAGCATTTT.

The rearrangement uses TRBV7-8 and TRBJ2-7; 8 bases map to TRBD2. V dropped 0 bases and J dropped 3; count of bases not matched to a gene: 16. This CDR3 spans 19 amino acids. The germline CDR1 and CDR2 sequences are SGHVS and FQNEAQ. CDR3 nucleotides: TGTGCCAGCAGCTTAGCCACGGGGCGGGGGGCCGTCTCCATCTACGAGCAGTACTTC. This sequence encodes CASSLATGRGAVSIYEQYF.

This clone was seen just once. The chain combines TRBV6-6 with TRBJ2-5, with 10 bases fitting TRBD2. CDR3 size: 15 residues. The germline V gene encodes CDR1 MNHNY and CDR2 SVGAGI (reference sequence). V shed 2 bases and J 5 bases; nucleotides not matched to a gene: 5. This chain's CDR3 is CASSYERGGLETQYF. CDR3 nucleotides: TGTGCCAGCAGTTACGAGCGGGGGGGCCTGGAGACCCAGTACTTC.

This clone was observed once. This chain links TRBV7-2 with TRBJ2-5, with 7 bases fitting TRBD2. CDR1 and CDR2 from the germline V gene are SGHTA and FQGNSA. V was clipped by 5 bases and J by 1 base; unmatched bases: 4. The CDR3 is 14 amino acids. In nucleotides, the CDR3 is TGTGCCAGCAGCCCGACTAGCCTCCAAGAGACCCAGTACTTC. As protein: CASSPTSLQETQYF.

This clone has just a few counts. The genes are TRBV30 and TRBJ2-7; 7 nucleotides match TRBD2. Trimming at V came to 5 bases and at J to 9 bases, leaving 4 bases not matched to a gene. Per germline, CDR1 GTSNPN and CDR2 SVGIG (reference sequence). The CDR3 is 10 residues long. The CDR3 DNA reads TGTGCCTGGGGGCGGGGGTGGCAGTACTTC. Its protein is CAWGRGWQYF. The entire variable domain, with the rest obtained from reference TRBV30 and TRBJ2-7, is as follows: SQTIHQWPATLVQPVGSPLSLECTVEGTSNPNLYWYRQAAGRGLQLLFYSVGIGQISSEVPQNLSASRPQDRQFILSSKKLLLSDSGFYLCAWGRGWQYFGPGTRLTVT.

The chain joins TRBV18 to TRBJ1-3; TRBD1 is a possible D gene (5 bases). The V gene's germline CDR1 is KGHSH and CDR2 LQKENI. CDR3 length: 15 amino acids. Between the trimmed V and J ends, which lost 6 bases and 0 bases, there was a span of 12 bases. This CDR3 reads CASSTGISSGNTIYF. CDR3 sequence (DNA): TGTGCCAGCTCTACAGGCATCAGCTCTGGAAACACCATATATTTT.

Only a few counts were recorded for this clone. V gene TRBV6-6 combines with J gene TRBJ2-7, with no clear D. Trimming took off 7 bases at V and 0 bases at J, with 13 bases between the two ends. The CDR3 totals 14 residues. The germline CDR1 and CDR2 sequences are MNHNY and SVGAGI (reference sequence). CDR3 residues: CASTSQRSSYEQYF. The CDR3 region has the DNA TGTGCCAGCACAAGTCAAAGGAGCTCCTACGAGCAGTACTTC.

This clone was seen only a few times. Here the CDR3 reads CASSRDRQGRANVLTF. CDR3 coding DNA: TGCGCCAGCAGCCGAGATCGACAGGGCCGGGCCAACGTCCTGACTTTC. This chain uses TRBV5-1 with TRBJ2-6, with 7 bases fitting TRBD1. Germline V lookup: CDR1 SGHRS, CDR2 YFSETQ. With 4 bases clipped from V and 5 bases from J, the junction kept 9 bases outside the gene matches. The CDR3 runs 16 residues.

This clone was seen just once. The chain uses TRBV7-9 and TRBJ2-7, with TRBD2 matching 8 bases. Trimming took 5 bases from V and 0 from J; bases not matched to a gene: 9. CDR3 size: 16 residues. Germline V gene lookup returns CDR1 SEHNR and CDR2 FQNEAQ (reference sequence). The CDR3 sequence: CASSPKLAVGSYEQYF. The CDR3 coding sequence is TGTGCCAGCAGCCCAAAACTAGCGGTGGGCTCCTACGAGCAGTACTTC.

The chain is built from TRBV5-1 and TRBJ2-1, with TRBD2 identical over 16 bases. J lost 8 bases, V lost 5 bases, and 10 bases had no gene match. There are 17 residues in the CDR3. CDR1 SGHRS and CDR2 YFSETQ come from the germline V gene. The CDR3 coding sequence is TGCGCCAGCAGAGAGGGACTAGCGGGGGGGCCTACCGATGAGCAGTTCTTC. Protein product: CASREGLAGGPTDEQFF.

The gene calls are TRBV30 and TRBJ1-4, with TRBD1 identical over 7 bases. Germline loops: CDR1 GTSNPN, CDR2 SVGIG (reference sequence). This CDR3 contains 13 residues. Trimming at V came to 6 bases and at J to 2 bases, leaving 3 bases not matched to a gene. CDR3 protein: CACPQGTNEKLFF. The DNA of the CDR3 is TGTGCCTGCCCACAGGGGACTAATGAAAAACTGTTTTTT.

The chain joins TRBV15 to TRBJ2-7; D is perhaps TRBD1 (5 bases). Per germline, CDR1 LNHNV and CDR2 YYDKDF (reference sequence). CDR3 length equals 15 residues. The V end lost 5 bases, the J end lost 3 bases, and 17 bases lay between the germline ends. The CDR3 DNA reads as TGTGCCACCAGCGGTGTAAGGGGCCCCGTCTACGAGCAGTACTTC. This sequence encodes CATSGVRGPVYEQYF.

The V call is TRBV4-3, the J call TRBJ2-2; a possible D gene is TRBD1 (6 bases). This CDR3 has 16 amino acids. The germline gives CDR1 LGHNA, CDR2 YSLEER. V was pared by 1 base and J by 4 bases, with 13 bases between. The CDR3 sequence: CASSQAFQGTTGELFF. The CDR3 DNA reads as TGCGCCAGCAGCCAAGCATTCCAGGGGACCACCGGGGAGCTGTTTTTT.

The chain links TRBV29-1 to TRBJ1-1; the D gene is possibly TRBD1 (5 bases). V was shortened by 5 bases and J by 5 bases, with 9 bases between the two germline ends. The CDR3 is 11 amino acids. Germline lookup yields CDR1 SQVTM and CDR2 ANQGSEA. The CDR3 sequence: CSVTGGTEAFF. The CDR3 nucleotides are TGCAGCGTTACAGGTGGGACTGAAGCTTTCTTT.

The V gene is TRBV7-6, the J gene TRBJ2-1; D not certain. The CDR3 totals 14 residues. Germline loops: CDR1 SGHVS, CDR2 FNYEAQ. V was clipped by 2 bases and J by 3 bases, with 8 bases between them. The CDR3 reads CASSLQEHYNEQFF. In DNA form, the CDR3 reads TGTGCCAGCAGCTTACAGGAACACTACAATGAGCAGTTCTTC.

The chain uses TRBV30 and TRBJ2-4, with a weak D call TRBD2 (6 bases). Germline V gene lookup returns CDR1 GTSNPN and CDR2 SVGIG (reference sequence). Trimming took 3 bases from V and 1 from J, leaving 13 bases between them. The CDR3 length is 15 residues. The CDR3 DNA reads as TGTGCCTGGAGAGAGAAAGGGAGGGCCAAAAACATTCAGTACTTC. Translation: CAWREKGRAKNIQYF.

In DNA, the CDR3 is TGCGCCAGCAGCCAAGATAGTATAGCGGGGGATAATGAGCAGTTCTTC. This translates into CASSQDSIAGDNEQFF. V and J are TRBV4-3 and TRBJ2-1, with 9 bases that match TRBD2. The CDR3 is made up of 16 amino acids. Germline lookup yields CDR1 LGHNA and CDR2 YSLEER. V shed 0 bases, J shed 7 bases, and the junction held 7 bases outside the gene matches.

This clone was observed once. The chain is built from TRBV18 and TRBJ2-3, with D possibly matching TRBD2 (5 bases). The CDR3 length is 14 residues. Germline V gives CDR1 KGHSH, CDR2 LQKENI. The germline V and J ends were trimmed by 6 bases and 1 base, with 11 bases remaining between them. The CDR3 coding sequence is TGTGCCAGCTCCCGGGAAGGCGGCACAGATACGCAGTATTTT. Protein sequence: CASSREGGTDTQYF.

This chain connects TRBV27 to TRBJ1-1; 8 bases align to TRBD1. The CDR3 contains 15 residues. Germline-derived CDR1 and CDR2 are MNHEY and SMNVEV (reference sequence). V shed 5 bases and J 1 base; nucleotides not matched to a gene: 6. The CDR3, as DNA: TGTGCCAGCAGTCATCGGACAGGGCCGAACACTGAAGCTTTCTTT. This sequence encodes CASSHRTGPNTEAFF.

The DNA for the CDR3 is TGTGCCACCAGCAGAGATCGGGTGGCACAGGCGAATCAGCCCCAGCATTTT. Amino acids: CATSRDRVAQANQPQHF. The chain couples TRBV15 to TRBJ1-5, with a weak D call TRBD1 (5 bases). From germline, CDR1 is LNHNV and CDR2 YYDKDF (reference sequence). There are 17 residues in the CDR3. V was pared by 0 bases and J by 4 bases, with 16 bases between.

The chain uses TRBV29-1 and TRBJ1-2; D is uncertain. CDR1 SQVTM and CDR2 ANQGSEA come from the germline V gene. V was pared by 0 bases and J by 8 bases, with 4 bases between. This CDR3 is 10 amino acids long. CDR3 nucleotide sequence: TGCAGCGTTGAAGATGGCGGCTACACCTTC. Translating it yields CSVEDGGYTF.